This T cell receptor (beta chain) was recovered during a study of control samples from healthy donors and cancer patients. Produced via immunoSEQ multiplex PCR; TCRdb's table is partial and in-frame only. This repertoire shows about 80,000 clones, nearly 90% found once; its top ten account for roughly 5%. This CDR3 has 16 residues. Trimming shortened V by 0 bases and J by 6 bases, and 15 bases separated the two germline ends. Germline CDR1 reads SGHNT; CDR2 reads YENEEA. This clone was seen a few times. V usage is TRBV11-3 and J usage is TRBJ1-3, with D possibly being TRBD1 (5 bases). This clonotype was sampled from a woman aged 45-60 years in good health. Sequenced input: blood. As DNA, the CDR3 is TGTGCCAGCAGCTTAGACCCCGGGACGGTCGAAAACACCATATATTTT. It is translated as CASSLDPGTVENTIYF.